A selection of T cell receptor beta chains follows, all from one sample in a study of T cells in Graves' hyperthyroidism and ophthalmopathy. TCRdb fed the multiplex PCR reads into MiXCR, producing one record per CDR3 protein. This table holds around 300,000 distinct CDR3 sequences, about an eighth found once. The specimen sequenced was blood. These TCRs come from a woman aged 25 to 39 with Graves' hyperthyroidism that later progressed to Graves' ophthalmopathy. Each CDR3 is given with its conserved first and last residue. The D gene is left open where the match is weak. Size tells how often a clone was seen (once, few, many) or the class of an expanded clone, and some rows leave it out.

cdr3_nt: TGTGCCAGCAGCTCCCGACAGGATTTTGGGACCACTGAAGCTTTCTTT; cdr3_aa: CASSSRQDFGTTEAFF; clone_size: many; v_call: TRBV13; d_call: .; j_call: TRBJ1-1
cdr3_nt: TGTGCCAGCAGCTTGGCCTACAGCCTCAACACTGAAGCTTTCTTT; cdr3_aa: CASSLAYSLNTEAFF; clone_size: many; v_call: TRBV5-5; d_call: .; j_call: TRBJ1-1
cdr3_nt: TGTGCCAGCAGCCAAAGCCCGTCGGGCAATCAGCCCCAGCATTTT; cdr3_aa: CASSQSPSGNQPQHF; clone_size: .; v_call: TRBV4-2; d_call: .; j_call: TRBJ1-5
cdr3_nt: TGCAGCGTTGGGGCGGGGACCTTGAACACTGAAGCTTTCTTT; cdr3_aa: CSVGAGTLNTEAFF; clone_size: many; v_call: TRBV29-1; d_call: .; j_call: TRBJ1-1
cdr3_nt: TGTGCCAGCACCCCACCGCCCGGGACTAGCGACTACGAGCAGTACTTC; cdr3_aa: CASTPPPGTSDYEQYF; clone_size: few; v_call: TRBV5-8; d_call: TRBD2; j_call: TRBJ2-7
cdr3_nt: TGTGCCAGCAGTCTAGGCACCCCTAGCGGGACTAACACCGGGGAGCTGTTTTTT; cdr3_aa: CASSLGTPSGTNTGELFF; clone_size: .; v_call: TRBV28; d_call: TRBD2; j_call: TRBJ2-2
cdr3_nt: TGCAGTGCGCCCGGGACCAGGGATACCGGGGAGCTGTTTTTT; cdr3_aa: CSAPGTRDTGELFF; clone_size: few; v_call: TRBV20-1; d_call: .; j_call: TRBJ2-2
cdr3_nt: TGTGCCAGCAGCTCCGCCGGGGCCAATCAGCCCCAGCATTTT; cdr3_aa: CASSSAGANQPQHF; clone_size: many; v_call: TRBV11-1; d_call: .; j_call: TRBJ1-5
cdr3_nt: TGTGCCAGCAGTTTCCGGCAGCCAGATACGCAGTATTTT; cdr3_aa: CASSFRQPDTQYF; clone_size: many; v_call: TRBV27; d_call: .; j_call: TRBJ2-3
cdr3_nt: TGTGCCAGTAGTCGACGGGACAGGGGTAATGAGCAGTTCTTC; cdr3_aa: CASSRRDRGNEQFF; clone_size: .; v_call: TRBV19; d_call: TRBD1; j_call: TRBJ2-1
cdr3_nt: TGTGCCAGCAGTTCCCCGGACGGTGGCCCCTGCGAGCAGTACTTC; cdr3_aa: CASSSPDGGPCEQYF; clone_size: .; v_call: TRBV6-9; d_call: .; j_call: TRBJ2-7
cdr3_nt: TGTGCCAGCGAACTTGACAGGGGCAACGAGCAGTACTTC; cdr3_aa: CASELDRGNEQYF; clone_size: many; v_call: TRBV2; d_call: TRBD1; j_call: TRBJ2-7
cdr3_nt: TGTGCCAGCAGCTCCGGGACAGGGGGACCCTACGAGCAGTACTTC; cdr3_aa: CASSSGTGGPYEQYF; clone_size: many; v_call: TRBV7-2; d_call: TRBD1; j_call: TRBJ2-7
cdr3_nt: TGTGCTAGCAGCTTAGACCGGGGTGCGGGAGAGACCCAGTACTTC; cdr3_aa: CASSLDRGAGETQYF; clone_size: many; v_call: TRBV7-7; d_call: .; j_call: TRBJ2-5
cdr3_nt: TGTGCCTGGATGCGAGGGACGGAGACCCAGTACTTC; cdr3_aa: CAWMRGTETQYF; clone_size: many; v_call: TRBV30; d_call: .; j_call: TRBJ2-5
cdr3_nt: TGTGCCAGCAGTTTATCGCCGGGACTAGCAGTGATAGATACGCAGTATTTT; cdr3_aa: CASSLSPGLAVIDTQYF; clone_size: few; v_call: TRBV27; d_call: TRBD2; j_call: TRBJ2-3
cdr3_nt: TGTGCCAGCAGCTTAGCGCCCCCAGGTTGGGGGTATGGCTACACCTTC; cdr3_aa: CASSLAPPGWGYGYTF; clone_size: many; v_call: TRBV7-8; d_call: .; j_call: TRBJ1-2
cdr3_nt: TGCGCCAGCAGCCAAGGAAGCTCCTACAATGAGCAGTTCTTC; cdr3_aa: CASSQGSSYNEQFF; clone_size: .; v_call: TRBV4-1; d_call: .; j_call: TRBJ2-1
cdr3_nt: TGTGCCAGCAGTGAGGGCCGGCCCCAGCATTTT; cdr3_aa: CASSEGRPQHF; clone_size: many; v_call: TRBV28; d_call: .; j_call: TRBJ1-5
cdr3_nt: TGTGCCAGCAGCGAAGGGGCTAGCGGGAGAAGGGAGCAGTTCTTC; cdr3_aa: CASSEGASGRREQFF; clone_size: .; v_call: TRBV9; d_call: TRBD2; j_call: TRBJ2-1
cdr3_nt: TGTGCCAGCAGCTTAGCGACTGAAGCTTTCTTT; cdr3_aa: CASSLATEAFF; clone_size: many; v_call: TRBV11-2; d_call: .; j_call: TRBJ1-1
cdr3_nt: TGTGCCAGCAGCCCCCCACTAGCGGGAGTTGAGCAGTTCTTC; cdr3_aa: CASSPPLAGVEQFF; clone_size: .; v_call: TRBV4-2; d_call: TRBD2; j_call: TRBJ2-1
cdr3_nt: TGTGCCATCAGTGATCACGGGAGGACCTACAATGAGCAGTTCTTC; cdr3_aa: CAISDHGRTYNEQFF; clone_size: .; v_call: TRBV10-3; d_call: TRBD2; j_call: TRBJ2-1
cdr3_nt: TGTGCCAGCAGCCCGTGGGGGGAGCAGTTCTTC; cdr3_aa: CASSPWGEQFF; clone_size: many; v_call: TRBV6-2/TRBV6-3; d_call: .; j_call: TRBJ2-1
cdr3_nt: TGTGCCAGCAGACAACGACCCAACACAGATACGCAGTATTTT; cdr3_aa: CASRQRPNTDTQYF; clone_size: many; v_call: TRBV6-2/TRBV6-3; d_call: .; j_call: TRBJ2-3
cdr3_nt: TGTGCCATCAGTGAGTCTTCAGGCGGGGAGACCCAGTACTTC; cdr3_aa: CAISESSGGETQYF; clone_size: many; v_call: TRBV10-3; d_call: .; j_call: TRBJ2-5
cdr3_nt: TGTGCCAGCAGAAGGGACCTACTCGGGGAGCAGTACTTC; cdr3_aa: CASRRDLLGEQYF; clone_size: many; v_call: TRBV28; d_call: .; j_call: TRBJ2-7
cdr3_nt: TGTGCCACCAGTATCGGCGGGAGGACCGGGGAGCTGTTTTTT; cdr3_aa: CATSIGGRTGELFF; clone_size: .; v_call: TRBV24-1; d_call: TRBD2; j_call: TRBJ2-2